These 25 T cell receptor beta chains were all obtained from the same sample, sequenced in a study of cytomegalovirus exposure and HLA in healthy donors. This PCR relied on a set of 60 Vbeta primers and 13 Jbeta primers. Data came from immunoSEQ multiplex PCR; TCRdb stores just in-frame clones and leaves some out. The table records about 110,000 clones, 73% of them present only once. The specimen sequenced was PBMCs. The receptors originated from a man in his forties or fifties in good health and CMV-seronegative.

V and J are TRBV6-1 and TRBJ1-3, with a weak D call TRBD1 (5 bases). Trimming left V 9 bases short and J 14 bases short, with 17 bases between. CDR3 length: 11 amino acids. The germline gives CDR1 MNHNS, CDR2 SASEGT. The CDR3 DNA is TGTGCCAGTATAAGGGGCTTAGCGGTATATTTT. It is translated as CASIRGLAVYF.

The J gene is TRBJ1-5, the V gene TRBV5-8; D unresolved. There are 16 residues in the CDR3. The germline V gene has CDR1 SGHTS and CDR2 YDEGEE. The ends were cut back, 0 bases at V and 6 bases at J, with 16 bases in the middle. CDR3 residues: CASSLVGSNAGQPQHF. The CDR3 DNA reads TGTGCCAGCAGCTTGGTTGGCAGTAACGCAGGTCAGCCCCAGCATTTT.

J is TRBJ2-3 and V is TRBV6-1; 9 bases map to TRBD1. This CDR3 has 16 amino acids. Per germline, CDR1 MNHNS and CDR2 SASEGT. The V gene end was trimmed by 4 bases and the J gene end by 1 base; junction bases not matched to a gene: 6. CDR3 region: CASSGGQGKGTDTQYF. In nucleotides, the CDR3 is TGTGCCAGCAGTGGGGGACAGGGTAAGGGCACAGATACGCAGTATTTT.

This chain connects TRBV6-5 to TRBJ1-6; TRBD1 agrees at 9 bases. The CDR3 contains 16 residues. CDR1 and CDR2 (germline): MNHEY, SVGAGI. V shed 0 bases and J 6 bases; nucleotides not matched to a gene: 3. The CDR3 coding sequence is TGTGCCAGCAGTTACTCGAGGGACAGGGTTAATTCACCCCTCCACTTT. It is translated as CASSYSRDRVNSPLHF.

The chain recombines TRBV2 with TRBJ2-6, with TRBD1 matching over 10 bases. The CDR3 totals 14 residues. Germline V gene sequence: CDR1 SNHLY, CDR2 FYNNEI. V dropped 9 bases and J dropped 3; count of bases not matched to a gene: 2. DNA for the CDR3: TGTGCCAGGGACAGGGGGGATGGGGCCAACGTCCTGACTTTC. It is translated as CARDRGDGANVLTF.

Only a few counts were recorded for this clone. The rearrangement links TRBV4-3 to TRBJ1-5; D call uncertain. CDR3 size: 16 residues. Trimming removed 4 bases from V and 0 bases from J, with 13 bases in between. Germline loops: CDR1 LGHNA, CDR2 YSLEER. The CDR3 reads CASSRQLGFSNQPQHF. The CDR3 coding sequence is TGCGCCAGCAGCCGTCAACTAGGATTTAGCAATCAGCCCCAGCATTTT.

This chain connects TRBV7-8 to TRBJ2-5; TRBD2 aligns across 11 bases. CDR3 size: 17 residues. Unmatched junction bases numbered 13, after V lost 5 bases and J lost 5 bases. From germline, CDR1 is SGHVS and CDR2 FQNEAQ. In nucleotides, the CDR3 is TGTGCCAGCAGCCGCACTTTTAGCGGGGGGGTTCGGGAGACCCAGTACTTC. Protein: CASSRTFSGGVRETQYF.

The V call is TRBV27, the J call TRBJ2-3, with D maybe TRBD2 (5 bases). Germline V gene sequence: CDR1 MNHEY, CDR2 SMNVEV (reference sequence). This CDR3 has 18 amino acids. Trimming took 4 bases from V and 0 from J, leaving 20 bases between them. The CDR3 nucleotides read TGTGCCAGCAGTTCGATCACACTAGGACCAACTAGCACAGATACGCAGTATTTT. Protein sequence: CASSSITLGPTSTDTQYF.

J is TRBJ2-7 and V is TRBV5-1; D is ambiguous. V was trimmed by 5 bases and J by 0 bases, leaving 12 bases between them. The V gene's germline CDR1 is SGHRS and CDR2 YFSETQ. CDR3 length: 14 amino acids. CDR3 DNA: TGCGCCAGCAGTATTACTGCGCACTCCTACGAGCAGTACTTC. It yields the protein CASSITAHSYEQYF.

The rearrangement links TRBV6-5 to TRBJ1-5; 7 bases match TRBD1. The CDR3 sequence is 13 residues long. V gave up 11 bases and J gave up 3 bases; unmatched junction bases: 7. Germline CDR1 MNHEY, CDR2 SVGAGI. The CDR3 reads CAGPGQNNQPQHF. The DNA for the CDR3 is TGTGCCGGACCGGGACAGAACAATCAGCCCCAGCATTTT.

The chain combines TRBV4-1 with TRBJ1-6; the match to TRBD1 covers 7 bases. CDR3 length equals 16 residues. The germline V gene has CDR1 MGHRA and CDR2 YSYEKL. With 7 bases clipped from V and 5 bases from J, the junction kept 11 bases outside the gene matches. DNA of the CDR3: TGCGCCAGCACGCCCTCGACAGGGAGTGATAATTCACCCCTCCACTTT. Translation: CASTPSTGSDNSPLHF.

CDR3 in DNA: TGTGCCAGCAGCCGGGACAGGGGACCTGGAAACACCATATATTTT. The encoded protein is CASSRDRGPGNTIYF. The rearrangement uses TRBV7-9 and TRBJ1-3; 10 positions agree with TRBD1. CDR1 SEHNR and CDR2 FQNEAQ come from the germline V gene (reference sequence). The CDR3 length is 15 residues. V was pared by 5 bases and J by 2 bases, with 3 bases of the junction left unmatched.

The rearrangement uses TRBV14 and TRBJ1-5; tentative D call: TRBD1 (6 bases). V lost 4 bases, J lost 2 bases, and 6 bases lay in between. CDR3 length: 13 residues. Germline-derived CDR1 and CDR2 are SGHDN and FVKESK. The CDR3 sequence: CASSRQGNQPQHF. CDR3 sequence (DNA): TGTGCCAGCAGCCGACAGGGCAATCAGCCCCAGCATTTT. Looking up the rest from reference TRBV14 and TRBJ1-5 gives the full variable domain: EAGVTQFPSHSVIEKGQTVTLRCDPISGHDNLYWYRRVMGKEIKFLLHFVKESKQDESGMPNNRFLAERTGGTYSTLKVQPAELEDSGVYFCASSRQGNQPQHFGDGTRLSIL.

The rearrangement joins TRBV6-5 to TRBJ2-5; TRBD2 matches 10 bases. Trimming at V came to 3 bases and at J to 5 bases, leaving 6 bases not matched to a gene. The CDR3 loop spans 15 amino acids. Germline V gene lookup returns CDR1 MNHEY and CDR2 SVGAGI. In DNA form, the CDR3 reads TGTGCCAGCAGTTATAGCGGGGGGCGGGCGGAGACCCAGTACTTC. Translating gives CASSYSGGRAETQYF.

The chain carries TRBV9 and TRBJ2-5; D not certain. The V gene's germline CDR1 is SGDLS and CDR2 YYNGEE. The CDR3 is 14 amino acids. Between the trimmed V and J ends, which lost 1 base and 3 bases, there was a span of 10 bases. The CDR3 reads CASSVYEAEETQYF. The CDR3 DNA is TGTGCCAGCAGCGTATATGAGGCTGAAGAGACCCAGTACTTC.

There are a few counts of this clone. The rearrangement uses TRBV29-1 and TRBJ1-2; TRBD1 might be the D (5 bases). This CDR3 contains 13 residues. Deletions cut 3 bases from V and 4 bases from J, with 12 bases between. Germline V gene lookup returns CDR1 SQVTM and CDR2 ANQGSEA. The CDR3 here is CSVDPQGPYGYTF. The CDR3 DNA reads TGCAGCGTTGACCCCCAGGGCCCCTATGGCTACACCTTC.

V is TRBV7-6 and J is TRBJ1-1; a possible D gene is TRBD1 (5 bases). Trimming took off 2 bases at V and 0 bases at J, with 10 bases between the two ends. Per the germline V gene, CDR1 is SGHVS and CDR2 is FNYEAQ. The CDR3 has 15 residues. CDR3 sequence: CASSLTGALNTEAFF. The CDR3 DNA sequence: TGTGCCAGCAGCTTAACAGGAGCCTTGAACACTGAAGCTTTCTTT.

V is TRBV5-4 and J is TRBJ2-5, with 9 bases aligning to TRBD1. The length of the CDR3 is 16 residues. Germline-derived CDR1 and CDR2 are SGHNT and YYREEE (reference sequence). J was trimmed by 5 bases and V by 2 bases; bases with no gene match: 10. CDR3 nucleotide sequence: TGTGCCAGCAGCTTAGCGAATACAGGGGGCCGGGAGACCCAGTACTTC. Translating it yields CASSLANTGGRETQYF.

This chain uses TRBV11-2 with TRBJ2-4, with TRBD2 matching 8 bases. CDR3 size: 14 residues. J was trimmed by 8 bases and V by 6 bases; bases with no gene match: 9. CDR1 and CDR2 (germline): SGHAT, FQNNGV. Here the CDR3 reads CASSPGGDRDIQYF. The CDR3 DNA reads TGTGCCAGCAGTCCGGGAGGGGACCGTGACATTCAGTACTTC.

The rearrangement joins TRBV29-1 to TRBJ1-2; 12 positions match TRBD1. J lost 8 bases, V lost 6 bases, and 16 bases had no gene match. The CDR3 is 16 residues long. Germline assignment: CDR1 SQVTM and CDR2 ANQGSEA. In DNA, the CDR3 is TGCAGCGTCGCCAGCCTCTGGGGACAGGGGGCGCGAGGCTACACCTTC. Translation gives CSVASLWGQGARGYTF.

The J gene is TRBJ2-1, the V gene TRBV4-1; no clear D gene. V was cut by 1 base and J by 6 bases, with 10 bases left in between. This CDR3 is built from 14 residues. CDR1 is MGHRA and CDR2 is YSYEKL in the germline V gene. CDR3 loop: CASSQGVLSNEQFF. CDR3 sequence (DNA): TGCGCCAGCAGCCAAGGGGTACTAAGCAATGAGCAGTTCTTC.

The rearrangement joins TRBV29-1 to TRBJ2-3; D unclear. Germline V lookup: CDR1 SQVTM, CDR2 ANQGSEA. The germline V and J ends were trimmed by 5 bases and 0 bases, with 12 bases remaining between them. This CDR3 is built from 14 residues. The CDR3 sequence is CSVKRGGSTDTQYF. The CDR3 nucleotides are TGCAGCGTTAAGAGAGGTGGTAGCACAGATACGCAGTATTTT.

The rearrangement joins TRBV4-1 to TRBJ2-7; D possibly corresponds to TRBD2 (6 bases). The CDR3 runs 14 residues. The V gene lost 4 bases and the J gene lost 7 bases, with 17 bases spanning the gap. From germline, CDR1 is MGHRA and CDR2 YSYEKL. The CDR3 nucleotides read TGCGCCAGCAGCCTCGAGAGCGGGCAGGATGAGCAGTACTTC. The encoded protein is CASSLESGQDEQYF.

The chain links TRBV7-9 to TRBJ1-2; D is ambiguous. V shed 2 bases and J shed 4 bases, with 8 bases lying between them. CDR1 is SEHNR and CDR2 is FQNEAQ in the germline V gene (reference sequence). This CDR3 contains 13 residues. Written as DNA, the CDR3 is TGTGCCAGCAGCTTACGGGATCTCTATGGCTACACCTTC. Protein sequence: CASSLRDLYGYTF.

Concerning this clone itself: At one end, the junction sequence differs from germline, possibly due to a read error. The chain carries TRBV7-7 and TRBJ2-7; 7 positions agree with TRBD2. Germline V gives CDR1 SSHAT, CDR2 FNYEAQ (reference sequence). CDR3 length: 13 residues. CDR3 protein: CASSQGRGYEQYF. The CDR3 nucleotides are TGTGCTAGCAGCCAAGGGAGGGGCTACGAGCAGTACTTC.